This TCR beta chain was identified in a study of OX40 agonist ivuxolimab in advanced cancers. Study-level information: Hepatocellular carcinoma, melanoma, renal cell or head and neck cancer was diagnosed in the dose-escalation patients.

Germline V CDR1 and CDR2: SNHLY, FYNNEI. The CDR3 loop spans 13 amino acids. V was clipped by 6 bases and J by 5 bases; unmatched bases: 4. Profiled with immunoSEQ multiplex PCR; TCRdb holds only in-frame clones, not every one. Of 60,000 to 65,000 clones in the sample, about 89% are singletons; the top ten hold approximately 5.2%. The genes are TRBV2 and TRBJ2-5; 9 nucleotides align to TRBD1. The specimen comprised CD4+ or CD8+ T cells sorted from blood, sampled in a trial of the OX40 agonist ivuxolimab. The sequence was collected from an adult with an advanced solid tumor such as melanoma, head and neck, liver or kidney cancer. The DNA of the CDR3 is TGTGCCAGCAGGGGACAGGGCGGGGAGACCCAGTACTTC. Residues: CASRGQGGETQYF.